These 17 T cell receptor beta chains came from one sample sequenced in a study of OX40 agonist ivuxolimab in advanced cancers. Method: immunoSEQ multiplex PCR; TCRdb's copy keeps in-frame clones and lacks some. In the table there are over 85,000 clones, 84% of which are singletons. Sequencing was performed on CD4+ or CD8+ T cells sorted from blood, taken in a trial of the OX40 agonist ivuxolimab. The receptor set was obtained from an adult with an advanced solid tumor such as melanoma, head and neck, liver or kidney cancer.

The J gene is TRBJ2-2, the V gene TRBV7-6; the D gene is possibly TRBD1 (6 bases). Per germline, CDR1 SGHVS and CDR2 FNYEAQ. The CDR3 contains 16 residues. Trimming pared 5 bases from V and 5 bases from J, leaving 18 bases between. DNA for the CDR3: TGTGCCAGCAGCCTGGACAGTTTCTCCTCTACCGGGGAGCTGTTTTTT. Residues: CASSLDSFSSTGELFF.

The chain recombines TRBV9 with TRBJ1-3; 7 positions match TRBD1. Per germline, CDR1 SGDLS and CDR2 YYNGEE. This CDR3 comprises 16 residues. Losses at the gene ends were 0 bases for V and 2 bases for J; bases not matched to a gene: 5. The CDR3: CASSVGGGITGNTIYF. The DNA of the CDR3 is TGTGCCAGCAGCGTAGGAGGGGGCATCACTGGAAACACCATATATTTT.

The chain is built from TRBV5-6 and TRBJ1-2; D is possibly TRBD1 (6 bases). The CDR3 runs to 15 residues. Trimming took 4 bases from V and 5 from J, leaving 18 bases between them. CDR1 and CDR2 from the germline V gene are SGHDT and YYEEEE. The CDR3 here is CASSPAQGGQYGYTF. In DNA, the CDR3 is TGTGCCAGCAGCCCAGCACAGGGCGGTCAGTATGGCTACACCTTC.

This CDR3 reads CAWSGGSGEKLFF. The CDR3 region has the DNA TGTGCCTGGTCAGGGGGGAGCGGTGAAAAACTGTTTTTT. The chain links TRBV30 to TRBJ1-4, with TRBD1 matching over 7 bases. The CDR3 runs 13 residues. V shed 5 bases and J 7 bases; nucleotides not matched to a gene: 7. Germline-derived CDR1 and CDR2 are GTSNPN and SVGIG (reference sequence).

This chain links TRBV6-6 with TRBJ1-2; 7 bases map to TRBD1. From germline, CDR1 is MNHNY and CDR2 SVGAGI (reference sequence). The CDR3 extends over 14 amino acids. After removal of 7 bases from V and 4 bases from J, the junction contained 9 bases not matched to a gene. The CDR3 here is CASTTGQPLYGYTF. CDR3 in DNA: TGTGCCAGCACTACGGGACAGCCTCTCTATGGCTACACCTTC.

The V gene is TRBV5-4, the J gene TRBJ1-4; D is unclear. This CDR3 is 14 amino acids long. V lost 0 bases and J 4 bases, leaving 7 bases between the germline ends. Per the germline V gene, CDR1 is SGHNT and CDR2 is YYREEE (reference sequence). The CDR3 is CASSLAGYNEKLFF. The CDR3 DNA is TGTGCCAGCAGCTTGGCCGGCTATAATGAAAAACTGTTTTTT.

The genes are TRBV5-1 and TRBJ2-1, with 8 bases lining up with TRBD2. J was trimmed by 7 bases and V by 4 bases; bases with no gene match: 4. The CDR3 is made up of 13 amino acids. CDR1 is SGHRS and CDR2 is YFSETQ in the germline V gene. The CDR3 sequence is CASSRTGGNEQFF. The CDR3 region has the DNA TGCGCCAGCAGCCGGACGGGGGGGAATGAGCAGTTCTTC.

The CDR3 nucleotides read TGTGCCATCAGTGAAATATCAGGGAGTGGGACCCAGTACTTC. Translating gives CAISEISGSGTQYF. The rearrangement links TRBV10-3 to TRBJ2-5, with D perhaps assigned TRBD1 or TRBD2 (5 bases each). Looked up from germline, CDR1 is ENHRY and CDR2 is SYGVKD. The CDR3 totals 14 residues. The V gene lost 3 bases and the J gene lost 7 bases, with 15 bases spanning the gap.

The V call is TRBV5-6, the J call TRBJ2-7, with 9 bases aligning to TRBD1. CDR3 size: 16 residues. CDR1 is SGHDT and CDR2 is YYEEEE in the germline V gene. After removal of 3 bases from V and 2 bases from J, the junction contained 9 bases not matched to a gene. The CDR3 sequence: CASSSGTGIRTYEQYF. The DNA for the CDR3 is TGTGCCAGCAGCTCCGGGACAGGGATTAGAACCTACGAGCAGTACTTC.

The chain joins TRBV6-6 to TRBJ1-1; no reliable D call. In germline, CDR1 is MNHNY, CDR2 SVGAGI (reference sequence). V was pared by 6 bases and J by 6 bases, with 11 bases between. CDR3 size: 12 residues. The CDR3 protein is CASSLGQAEAFF. The CDR3 DNA reads as TGTGCCAGCAGCCTCGGTCAGGCTGAAGCTTTCTTT.

This chain uses TRBV6-5 with TRBJ1-6; unclear D gene. V gave up 4 bases and J gave up 8 bases, with 15 bases separating them. Germline V lookup: CDR1 MNHEY, CDR2 SVGAGI. The CDR3 runs 15 residues. In DNA, the CDR3 is TGTGCCAGCAGTTTCTCCGGGTTGGCGGATTCACCCCTCCACTTT. Translation: CASSFSGLADSPLHF.

The CDR3 region is CAISPGQGSDGSPLHF. CDR3 sequence (DNA): TGTGCCATCAGCCCGGGACAGGGTAGCGATGGTTCACCCCTCCACTTT. The chain links TRBV10-3 to TRBJ1-6; 9 bases agree with TRBD1. This CDR3 is built from 16 residues. With 6 bases clipped from V and 9 bases from J, the junction kept 12 bases outside the gene matches. CDR1 and CDR2 from the germline V gene are ENHRY and SYGVKD.

The gene calls are TRBV7-3 and TRBJ2-2; 8 bases match TRBD1. There are 15 residues in the CDR3. The V gene's germline CDR1 is SGHTA and CDR2 FQGTGA. Trimming at V came to 5 bases and at J to 4 bases, leaving 6 bases not matched to a gene. As DNA, the CDR3 is TGTGCCAGCAGCCCCGACAGGGGAGGCACCGGGGAGCTGTTTTTT. Translation gives CASSPDRGGTGELFF. Filled out from reference TRBV7-3 and TRBJ2-2, the complete variable domain reads GAGVSQTPSNKVTEKGKYVELRCDPISGHTALYWYRQSLGQGPEFLIYFQGTGAADDSGLPNDRFFAVRPEGSVSTLKIQRTERGDSAVYLCASSPDRGGTGELFFGEGSRLTVL.

The chain carries TRBV7-2 and TRBJ1-5; D perhaps matches TRBD1 (6 bases). The CDR3 runs to 15 residues. Trimming shortened V by 3 bases and J by 7 bases, and 16 bases separated the two germline ends. Germline lookup yields CDR1 SGHTA and CDR2 FQGNSA. The CDR3 is CASSLGGQFGQPQHF. CDR3 DNA sequence: TGTGCCAGCAGCTTGGGGGGGCAATTCGGGCAGCCCCAGCATTTT.

J is TRBJ2-6 and V is TRBV7-2; D gene ambiguous. The CDR3 sequence is 14 residues long. The germline V gene encodes CDR1 SGHTA and CDR2 FQGNSA. Trimming left V 7 bases short and J 2 bases short, with 9 bases between. The CDR3 nucleotides are TGTGCCAGCACCAACCACCCTGGGGCCAACGTCCTGACTTTC. Amino acids: CASTNHPGANVLTF. Complete variable domain (other parts from reference TRBV7-2 and TRBJ2-6): GAGVSQSPSNKVTEKGKDVELRCDPISGHTALYWYRQSLGQGLEFLIYFQGNSAPDKSGLPSDRFSAERTGGSVSTLTIQRTQQEDSAVYLCASTNHPGANVLTFGAGSRLTVL.

The rearrangement links TRBV7-9 to TRBJ2-6; D is unclear. Germline CDR1 SEHNR, CDR2 FQNEAQ (reference sequence). The CDR3 is 14 amino acids. The germline V and J ends were trimmed by 5 bases and 3 bases, with 8 bases remaining between them. The CDR3 spells CASSVTDGANVLTF. CDR3 coding DNA: TGTGCCAGCAGCGTCACAGATGGGGCCAACGTCCTGACTTTC.

The chain is built from TRBV18 and TRBJ2-6; 7 nucleotides line up with TRBD1. Germline lookup yields CDR1 KGHSH and CDR2 LQKENI. The CDR3 runs 15 residues. The J segment lost 2 bases and the V segment lost 3 bases, leaving 1 base of the junction unmatched. The CDR3 loop is CASSPDRAGANVLTF. The CDR3 DNA follows: TGTGCCAGCTCACCCGACAGGGCTGGGGCCAACGTCCTGACTTTC.